What follows are 12 T cell receptor beta chains derived from one specimen sequenced in a study of blood T cells in healthy people across ages. Primed by a sample-barcoded 5' primer and a J-beta primer mix, a second PCR proceeded for 7 to 11 cycles. MiXCR, applied by TCRdb to the 5' RACE reads, yields one record per CDR3 protein. The sample lists about 1.7 million distinct CDR3 sequences, about 28% occurring once. Sequencing was performed on blood. Source of these receptors: a woman younger than 45 in good health.

This clonotype was seen more than once but under ten times. The chain couples TRBV5-5 to TRBJ2-1; 9 bases map to TRBD1. CDR3 length equals 14 residues. CDR1 SGHKS and CDR2 YYEKEE come from the germline V gene (reference sequence). With 3 bases clipped from V and 7 bases from J, the junction kept 5 bases outside the gene matches. The CDR3 nucleotides read TGTGCCAGCAGCTGGACAGGGGATATGAATGAGCAGTTCTTC. Amino acids: CASSWTGDMNEQFF.

This clonotype has just a few counts. The chain is built from TRBV29-1 and TRBJ1-1; D unresolved. The germline V gene has CDR1 SQVTM and CDR2 ANQGSEA. V was cut by 6 bases and J by 5 bases, with 16 bases left in between. The CDR3 loop spans 13 amino acids. The CDR3 DNA reads TGCAGCGTCCAAGACCGTGGAGCAACTGAAGCTTTCTTT. Its protein product is CSVQDRGATEAFF.

The chain carries TRBV5-1 and TRBJ2-2; possible D gene TRBD1, 5 bases. CDR3 length: 16 amino acids. Trimming left V 0 bases short and J 4 bases short, with 13 bases between. Germline-derived CDR1 and CDR2 are SGHRS and YFSETQ. CDR3 bases: TGCGCCAGCAGCTTGGAACCAGGGCTAGGCACCGGGGAGCTGTTTTTT. This sequence encodes CASSLEPGLGTGELFF.

Points on this clonotype: A much larger clone is a single base away; this may be a read error. The chain has TRBV20-1 and TRBJ1-2; D is possibly TRBD1 (6 bases). Trimming took off 3 bases at V and 8 bases at J, with 13 bases between the two ends. This CDR3 has 12 amino acids. The V gene's germline CDR1 is DFQATT and CDR2 SNEGSKA (reference sequence). In nucleotides, the CDR3 is TGCAGTGCTAGTCCAGGGAGGGGGGGCTACACCTTC. The encoded protein is CSASPGRGGYTF.

The CDR3 DNA is TGCGCCAGCAGCTTGGTCAGCGCCCCGGGTGCCAATGAGCAGTTCTTC. Its protein is CASSLVSAPGANEQFF. The chain carries TRBV5-1 and TRBJ2-1; no definite D call. Germline V CDR1 and CDR2: SGHRS, YFSETQ. The CDR3 runs to 16 residues. Trimming shortened V by 0 bases and J by 6 bases, and 16 bases separated the two germline ends.

V and J are TRBV6-2 or TRBV6-3 and TRBJ1-5; no firm D call. The V end was cut by 0 bases, the J end by 2 bases, with 8 bases between. The CDR3 length is 15 residues. Germline values: CDR1 MNHEY, CDR2 SVGEGT. The CDR3 protein is CASSYSGRRNQPQHF. CDR3 nucleotides: TGTGCCAGCAGTTACTCGGGGAGGCGCAATCAGCCCCAGCATTTT.

This clonotype appeared a few times. The J gene is TRBJ2-7, the V gene TRBV28; 10 bases align to TRBD1. The germline gives CDR1 MDHEN, CDR2 SYDVKM. Losses at the gene ends were 6 bases for V and 5 bases for J; bases not matched to a gene: 10. The CDR3 covers 15 residues. The CDR3: CASSPTDRGGDEQYF. The CDR3 region has the DNA TGTGCCAGCAGCCCCACGGACAGGGGGGGCGACGAGCAGTACTTC.

In this sample, this clonotype turned up a few times. V and J are TRBV5-1 and TRBJ1-2; 8 bases line up with TRBD1. With 3 bases clipped from V and 2 bases from J, the junction kept 9 bases outside the gene matches. Germline CDR1 and CDR2: SGHRS and YFSETQ. The length of the CDR3 is 16 residues. The CDR3, as DNA: TGCGCCAGCAGCTCCCCCAGGGGGCCAATCAACTATGGCTACACCTTC. Translating it yields CASSSPRGPINYGYTF.

The chain links TRBV7-3 to TRBJ2-4; 8 positions agree with TRBD2. J gave up 13 bases and V 5 bases, and 10 bases lay outside the gene matches. Germline CDR1 is SGHTA and CDR2 is FQGTGA. The CDR3 loop spans 13 amino acids. CDR3 coding DNA: TGTGCCAGCAGCCGCGGGGGGAGAAATGAGCAGTACTTC. Protein product: CASSRGGRNEQYF.

As for this clonotype: One end of the junction does not line up with germline, which may come from a read error. J is TRBJ2-3 and V is TRBV7-9, with D possibly being TRBD2 (6 bases). The V gene's germline CDR1 is SEHNR and CDR2 FQNEAQ (reference sequence). There are 15 residues in the CDR3. The CDR3 DNA reads as TGTACCAGCAGCCCCCGGCGGGGATCCACAGATACGCAGTATTTT. It specifies CTSSPRRGSTDTQYF.

At least ten counts were recorded for this clonotype. The chain joins TRBV20-1 to TRBJ2-7, with TRBD1 identical over 10 bases. In germline, CDR1 is DFQATT, CDR2 SNEGSKA (reference sequence). Trimming at V came to 3 bases and at J to 5 bases, leaving 4 bases not matched to a gene. The CDR3 loop spans 13 amino acids. The CDR3 region is CSARGGTGDEQYF. CDR3 coding DNA: TGCAGTGCTAGGGGCGGGACAGGGGACGAGCAGTACTTC.

V and J are TRBV5-1 and TRBJ1-6, with 10 bases fitting TRBD1. Germline CDR1 and CDR2: SGHRS and YFSETQ. Trimming removed 0 bases from V and 10 bases from J; junction bases left unmatched: 4. This CDR3 comprises 15 residues. The CDR3 protein is CASSLAGTGDSPLHF. Written as DNA, the CDR3 is TGCGCCAGCAGCTTGGCCGGGACAGGGGACTCACCCCTCCACTTT.